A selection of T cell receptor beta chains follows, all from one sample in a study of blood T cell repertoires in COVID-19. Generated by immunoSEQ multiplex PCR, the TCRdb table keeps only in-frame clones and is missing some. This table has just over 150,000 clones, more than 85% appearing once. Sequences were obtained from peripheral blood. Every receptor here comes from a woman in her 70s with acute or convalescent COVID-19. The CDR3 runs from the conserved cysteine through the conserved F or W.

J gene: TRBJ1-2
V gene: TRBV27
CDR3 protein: CASSFGQGYGYTF

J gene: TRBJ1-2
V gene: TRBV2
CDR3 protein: CASRDRTGGSYGYTF

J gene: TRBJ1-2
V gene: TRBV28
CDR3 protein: CASRTTRSGYTF

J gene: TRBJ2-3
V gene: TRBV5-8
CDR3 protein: CASSLAWRGSTDTQYF

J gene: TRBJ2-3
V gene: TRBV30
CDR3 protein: CAWRSSGVADTQYF

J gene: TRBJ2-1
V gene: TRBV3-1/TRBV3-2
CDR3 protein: CASSLGGAQFF

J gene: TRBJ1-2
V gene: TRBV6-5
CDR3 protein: CASRGTKNYGYTF

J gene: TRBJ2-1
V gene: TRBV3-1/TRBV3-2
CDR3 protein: CASSQEGLAGGSYNEQFF

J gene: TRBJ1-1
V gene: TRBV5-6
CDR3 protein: CASSLWVRDTEAFF

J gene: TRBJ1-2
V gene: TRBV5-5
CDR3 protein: CASSLLGTGNNYGYTF

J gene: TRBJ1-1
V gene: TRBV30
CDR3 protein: CAWSVGSGGRLRTEAFF

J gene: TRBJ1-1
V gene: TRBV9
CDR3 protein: CASSVGTGGARSEAFF

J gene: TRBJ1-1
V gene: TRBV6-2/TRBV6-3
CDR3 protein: CASSYSPLGSRTEAFF

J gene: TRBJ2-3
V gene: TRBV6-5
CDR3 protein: CASSQQGNGVPTQYF

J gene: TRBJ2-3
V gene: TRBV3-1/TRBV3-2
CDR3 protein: CASSQAADTQYF

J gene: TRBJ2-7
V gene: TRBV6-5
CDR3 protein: CASLNSGHSYEQYF

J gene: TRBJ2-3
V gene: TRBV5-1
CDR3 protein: CASSDPSGGPLDTQYF

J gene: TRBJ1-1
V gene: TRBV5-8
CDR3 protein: CASSLAQVTLLSTEAFF

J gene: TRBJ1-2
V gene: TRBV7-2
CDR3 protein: CASSHMTLGYGYTF

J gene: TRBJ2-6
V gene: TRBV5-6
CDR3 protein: CASSLRPGRGPGANVLTF

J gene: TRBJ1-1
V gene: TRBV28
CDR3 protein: CASSLGGQGGTEAFF

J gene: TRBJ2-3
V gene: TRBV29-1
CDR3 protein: CSAGSSGGTLRQYF

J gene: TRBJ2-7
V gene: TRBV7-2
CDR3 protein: CASRSDSYEQYF

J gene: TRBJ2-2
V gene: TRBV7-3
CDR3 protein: CASSYQQGAATGELFF

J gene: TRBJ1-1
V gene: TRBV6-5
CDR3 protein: CASSLGQNTEAFF

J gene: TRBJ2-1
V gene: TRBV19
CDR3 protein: CASSPVWQGANNEQFF

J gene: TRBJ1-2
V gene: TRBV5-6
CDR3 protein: CASRSYRAGYTF

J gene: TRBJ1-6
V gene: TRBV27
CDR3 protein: CASSLGAHLTPLHF

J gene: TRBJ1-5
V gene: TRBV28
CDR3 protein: CASVQGAKGNQPQHF

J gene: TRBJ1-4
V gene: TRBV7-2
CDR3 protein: CASSQSGGNNEKLFF

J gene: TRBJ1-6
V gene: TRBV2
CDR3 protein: CASSGQLYNSPLHF

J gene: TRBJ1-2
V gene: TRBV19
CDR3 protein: CASRRAGDRGSNYGYTF

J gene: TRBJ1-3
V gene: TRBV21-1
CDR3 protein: CASSNGTGEPGNTIYF

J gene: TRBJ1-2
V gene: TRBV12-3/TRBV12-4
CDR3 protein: CASHLPGSGYTF

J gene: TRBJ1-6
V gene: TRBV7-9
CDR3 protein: CASSSDREHSPLHF

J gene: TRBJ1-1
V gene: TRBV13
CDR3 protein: CASSLGGRWTEAFF

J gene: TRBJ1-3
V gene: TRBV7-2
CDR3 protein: CASSLGSGITGNTIYF

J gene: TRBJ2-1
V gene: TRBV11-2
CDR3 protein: CASSVKASGQGFRWEQFF

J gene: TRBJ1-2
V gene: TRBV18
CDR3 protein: CASSAGGNYGYTF

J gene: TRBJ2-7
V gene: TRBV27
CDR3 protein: CASSLSRIGQGASYEQYF

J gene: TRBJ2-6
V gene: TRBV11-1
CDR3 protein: CASSSRVLSGANVLTF

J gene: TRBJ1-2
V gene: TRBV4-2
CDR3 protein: CASSQLLSGRYGYTF

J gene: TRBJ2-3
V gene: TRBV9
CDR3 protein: CASSARIAGGPADTQYF

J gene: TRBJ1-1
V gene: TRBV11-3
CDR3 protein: CASKGASEEAFF

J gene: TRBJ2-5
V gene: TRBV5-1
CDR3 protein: CASSLELARETQYF

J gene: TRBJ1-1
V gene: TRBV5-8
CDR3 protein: CASSFRFGTGDTEAFF

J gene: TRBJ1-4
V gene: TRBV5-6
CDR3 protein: CASSLGGQGVEKLFF

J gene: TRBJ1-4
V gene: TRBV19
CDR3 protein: CASSIDSRRQKLFF

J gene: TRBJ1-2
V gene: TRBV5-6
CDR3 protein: CASTTRQAYGYTF